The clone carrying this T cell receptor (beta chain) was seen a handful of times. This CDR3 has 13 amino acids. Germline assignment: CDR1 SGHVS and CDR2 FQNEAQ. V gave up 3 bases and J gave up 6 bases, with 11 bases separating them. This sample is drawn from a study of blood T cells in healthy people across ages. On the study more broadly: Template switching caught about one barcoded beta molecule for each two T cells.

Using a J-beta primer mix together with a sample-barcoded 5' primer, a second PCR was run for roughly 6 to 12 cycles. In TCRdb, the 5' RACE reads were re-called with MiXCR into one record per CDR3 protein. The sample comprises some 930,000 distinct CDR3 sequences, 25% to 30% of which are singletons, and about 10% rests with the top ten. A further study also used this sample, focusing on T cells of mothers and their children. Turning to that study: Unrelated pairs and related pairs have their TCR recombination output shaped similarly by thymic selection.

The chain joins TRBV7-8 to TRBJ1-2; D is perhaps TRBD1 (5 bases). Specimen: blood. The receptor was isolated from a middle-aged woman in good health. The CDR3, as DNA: TGTGCCAGCAGCTTGCTGGGGCGCGATGGCTACACCTTC. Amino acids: CASSLLGRDGYTF.